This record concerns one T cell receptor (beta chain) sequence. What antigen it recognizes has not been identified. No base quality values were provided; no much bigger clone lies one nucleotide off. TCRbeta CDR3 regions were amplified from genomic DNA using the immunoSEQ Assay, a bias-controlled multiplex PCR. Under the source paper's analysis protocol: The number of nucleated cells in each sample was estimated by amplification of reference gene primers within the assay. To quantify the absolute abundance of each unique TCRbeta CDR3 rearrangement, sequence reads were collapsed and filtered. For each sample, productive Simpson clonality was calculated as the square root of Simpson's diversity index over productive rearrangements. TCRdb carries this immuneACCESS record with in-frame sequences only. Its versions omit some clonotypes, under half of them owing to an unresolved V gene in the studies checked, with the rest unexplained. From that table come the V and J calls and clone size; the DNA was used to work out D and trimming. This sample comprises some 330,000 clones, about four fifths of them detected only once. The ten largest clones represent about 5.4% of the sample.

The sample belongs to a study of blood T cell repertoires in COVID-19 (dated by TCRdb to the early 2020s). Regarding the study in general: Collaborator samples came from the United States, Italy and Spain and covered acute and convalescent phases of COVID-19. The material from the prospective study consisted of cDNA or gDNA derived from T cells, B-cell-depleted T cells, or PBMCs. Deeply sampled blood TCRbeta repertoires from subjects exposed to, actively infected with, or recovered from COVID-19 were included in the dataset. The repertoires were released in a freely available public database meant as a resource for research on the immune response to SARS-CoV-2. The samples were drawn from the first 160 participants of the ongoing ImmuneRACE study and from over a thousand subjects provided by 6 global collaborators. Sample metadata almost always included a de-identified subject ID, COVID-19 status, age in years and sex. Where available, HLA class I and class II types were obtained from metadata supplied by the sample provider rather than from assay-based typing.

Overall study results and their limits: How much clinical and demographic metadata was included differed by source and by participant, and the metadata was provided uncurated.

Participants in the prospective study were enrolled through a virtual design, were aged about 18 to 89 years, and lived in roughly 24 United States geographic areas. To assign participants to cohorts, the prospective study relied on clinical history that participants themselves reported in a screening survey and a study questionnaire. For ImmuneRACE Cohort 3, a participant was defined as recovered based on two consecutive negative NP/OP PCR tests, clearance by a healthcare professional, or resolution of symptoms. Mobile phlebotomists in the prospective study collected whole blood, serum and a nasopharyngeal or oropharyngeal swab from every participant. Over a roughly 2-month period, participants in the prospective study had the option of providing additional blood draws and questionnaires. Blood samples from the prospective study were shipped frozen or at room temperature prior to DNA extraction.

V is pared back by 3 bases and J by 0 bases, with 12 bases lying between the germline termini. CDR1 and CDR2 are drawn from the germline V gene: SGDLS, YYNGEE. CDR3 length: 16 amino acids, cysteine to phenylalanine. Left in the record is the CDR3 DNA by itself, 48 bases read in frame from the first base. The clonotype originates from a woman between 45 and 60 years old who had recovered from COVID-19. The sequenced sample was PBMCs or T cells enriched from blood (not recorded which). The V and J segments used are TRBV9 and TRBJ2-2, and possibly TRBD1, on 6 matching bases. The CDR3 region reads CASSAQGLANTGELFF. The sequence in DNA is TGTGCCAGCAGCGCACAGGGATTGGCGAACACCGGGGAGCTGTTTTTT. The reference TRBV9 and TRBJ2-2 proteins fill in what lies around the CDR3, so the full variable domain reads DSGVTQTPKHLITATGQRVTLRCSPRSGDLSVYWYQQSLDQGLQFLIQYYNGEERAKGNILERFSAQQFPDLHSELNLSSLELGDSALYFCASSAQGLANTGELFFGEGSRLTVL.